What follows are 14 T cell receptor beta chains derived from one specimen sequenced in a study of blood T cell repertoires in COVID-19. Some clones are missing from TCRdb's copy, which holds only in-frame ones; the method was immunoSEQ multiplex PCR. The table records about 220,000 clones, 75% to 85% of them present only once. The sample was peripheral blood. These TCRs come from an older woman with COVID-19, enrolled during active disease.

This sequence joins TRBV7-3 and TRBJ2-5; D perhaps matches TRBD2 (5 bases). Germline CDR1 reads SGHTA; CDR2 reads FQGTGA. CDR3 size: 15 residues. Trimming removed 4 bases at V and 4 bases at J, with 16 bases between. CDR3 sequence reads: CASSSPGLGSETQYF. CDR3 nucleotide sequence: TGTGCCAGCAGCTCCCCAGGACTGGGGTCAGAGACCCAGTACTTC. The whole variable domain, remainder taken from reference TRBV7-3 and TRBJ2-5, is GAGVSQTPSNKVTEKGKYVELRCDPISGHTALYWYRQSLGQGPEFLIYFQGTGAADDSGLPNDRFFAVRPEGSVSTLKIQRTERGDSAVYLCASSSPGLGSETQYFGPGTRLLVL.

This chain connects TRBV6-5 to TRBJ1-2; TRBD1 is a possible D gene (5 bases). The CDR3 spans 13 residues. CDR1 is MNHEY, CDR2 SVGAGI, per germline. The V end was cut by 4 bases, the J end by 4 bases, with 10 bases between. The CDR3 DNA sequence: TGTGCCAGCAGTTCACAGGCGGTCTATGGCTACACCTTC. It is translated as CASSSQAVYGYTF.

In its sample, this clone was seen once. The V gene is TRBV30, the J gene TRBJ2-1; 7 nucleotides align to TRBD2. V trimming: 1 base; J trimming: 9 bases; junction bases outside the gene matches: 9. The germline V gene encodes CDR1 GTSNPN and CDR2 SVGIG (reference sequence). This CDR3 has 14 amino acids. Here the CDR3 DNA reads TGTGCCTGGAGTGCCGGCGGGAGCTGGGTTGAGCAGTTCTTC. This encodes CAWSAGGSWVEQFF.

The V and J genes are TRBV29-1 and TRBJ2-5; D might be TRBD2 (6 bases). V was clipped by 4 bases and J by 2 bases, with 11 bases between them. The CDR3 runs 13 residues. Per germline, CDR1 SQVTM and CDR2 ANQGSEA. CDR3 region: CSVANSGQETQYF. For the CDR3, the DNA is TGCAGCGTTGCGAATAGCGGACAAGAGACCCAGTACTTC.

V is TRBV5-6 and J is TRBJ1-5; no clear D. Between the trimmed V and J ends, which lost 1 base and 3 bases, there was a span of 11 bases. From germline, CDR1 is SGHDT and CDR2 YYEEEE. CDR3 length: 15 amino acids. Here the CDR3 DNA reads TGTGCCAGCAGCTTGATGTCGGGGTACAATCAGCCCCAGCATTTT. This gives the protein CASSLMSGYNQPQHF.

The genes are TRBV7-6 and TRBJ1-6; 7 bases fit TRBD1. Germline V gives CDR1 SGHVS, CDR2 FNYEAQ. The trim removed 2 bases at V and 8 bases at J, leaving 3 bases unmatched. This CDR3 comprises 14 residues. CDR3 protein: CASSLRGGDSPLHF. The CDR3 coding sequence is TGTGCCAGCAGCTTACGAGGGGGCGATTCACCCCTCCACTTT.

The chain is built from TRBV12-3 or TRBV12-4 and TRBJ1-2; D is undetermined. V was pared by 6 bases and J by 0 bases, with 8 bases between. The CDR3 has 13 amino acids. CDR3 sequence (DNA): TGTGCCAGCAGCATCCAGTCTAACTATGGCTACACCTTC. Protein product: CASSIQSNYGYTF.

The chain has TRBV6-6 and TRBJ1-5; the match to TRBD1 covers 9 bases. The CDR3 covers 17 residues. Germline-derived CDR1 and CDR2 are MNHNY and SVGAGI (reference sequence). The J segment lost 1 base and the V segment lost 5 bases, leaving 9 bases of the junction unmatched. The chain's CDR3 is CASSPGTGRGSNQPQHF. The DNA for the CDR3 is TGTGCCAGCAGTCCCGGGACAGGGAGAGGGAGCAATCAGCCCCAGCATTTT.

This clone came up once. The chain uses TRBV27 and TRBJ2-3; maybe TRBD2 (5 bases). V was pared by 5 bases and J by 3 bases, with 9 bases between. The CDR3 runs to 13 residues. Germline V CDR1 and CDR2: MNHEY, SMNVEV (reference sequence). CDR3 nucleotide sequence: TGTGCCAGCAGTACTAGGGATACAGATACGCAGTATTTT. Translating it yields CASSTRDTDTQYF.

This clone was recorded once. J is TRBJ2-1 and V is TRBV19; TRBD1 agrees at 9 bases. The CDR3 has 15 residues. Germline lookup yields CDR1 LNHDA and CDR2 SQIVND (reference sequence). V shed 5 bases, J shed 0 bases, and the junction held 2 bases outside the gene matches. The CDR3 sequence is CASSRTGASYNEQFF. CDR3 coding DNA: TGTGCCAGTAGTCGGACAGGGGCCTCCTACAATGAGCAGTTCTTC.

This rearrangement joins TRBV3-1 (or the pseudogene TRBV3-2) to TRBJ1-6, with D maybe TRBD1 (5 bases). Looked up from germline, CDR1 is LGHDT and CDR2 is YNNKEL (reference sequence). Trimming removed 7 bases from V and 10 bases from J, with 20 bases in between. There are 15 residues in the CDR3. CDR3 sequence reads: CASTTRGRAESPLHF. The CDR3 DNA follows: TGTGCCAGCACAACGCGGGGCAGGGCAGAATCACCCCTCCACTTT.

V is TRBV7-3 and J is TRBJ2-7; 7 nucleotides agree with TRBD2. This CDR3 has 15 amino acids. Germline assignment: CDR1 SGHTA and CDR2 FQGTGA. Unmatched junction bases numbered 10, after V lost 2 bases and J lost 6 bases. The CDR3 DNA reads TGTGCCAGCAGCTTAGGGCTAGCGGTCTTCTCCGAGCAGTACTTC. Translated: CASSLGLAVFSEQYF.

The rearrangement uses TRBV2 and TRBJ2-1, with TRBD2 identical over 8 bases. CDR1 and CDR2 from the germline V gene are SNHLY and FYNNEI. V shed 3 bases, J shed 4 bases, and the junction held 8 bases outside the gene matches. CDR3 length: 16 residues. This CDR3 reads CASSEGLAGPYNEQFF. DNA of the CDR3: TGTGCCAGCAGTGAGGGCTTAGCGGGGCCATACAATGAGCAGTTCTTC.

This chain joins TRBV7-3 and TRBJ2-3; TRBD2 agrees at 10 bases. J lost 1 base, V lost 3 bases, and 4 bases had no gene match. This CDR3 comprises 16 residues. Germline CDR1 SGHTA, CDR2 FQGTGA. This CDR3 is CASSLALAGGTDTQYF. CDR3 nucleotide sequence: TGTGCCAGCAGCTTGGCGCTAGCGGGGGGCACAGATACGCAGTATTTT.